The clone carrying this TCR beta chain has a count of ten or more. Its antigen is as yet unknown. The sample is drawn from a study of T cell repertoires in cytomegalovirus infection. Study-wide background: Signatures in public TCR beta sequences pointed to both CMV infection and matching HLA type. Study-level findings and limits: HLA-C-restricted CMV clonotypes gave the most frequent clonotype in two of eight donors.

Germline CDR1 reads MNHEY; CDR2 reads SVGAGI. V lost 5 bases and J 1 base, leaving 13 bases between the germline ends. This CDR3 is built from 15 residues. TCRdb re-called the reads through MiXCR, storing one row per CDR3 protein. The sample lists under 600,000 distinct CDR3 sequences; 16% were seen once. Sample: CD8+ T cells from PBMCs. The chain employs TRBV6-5 and TRBJ2-3; tentatively, D is TRBD1 (6 bases). The TCR was taken from a human donor in good health (CMV status not recorded). Some clones in this sample may be carry-over from other donors' samples. CDR3 protein: CASSTRDTGTDTQYF. CDR3 nucleotide sequence: TGTGCCAGCAGTACTCGGGACACCGGCACAGATACGCAGTATTTT.